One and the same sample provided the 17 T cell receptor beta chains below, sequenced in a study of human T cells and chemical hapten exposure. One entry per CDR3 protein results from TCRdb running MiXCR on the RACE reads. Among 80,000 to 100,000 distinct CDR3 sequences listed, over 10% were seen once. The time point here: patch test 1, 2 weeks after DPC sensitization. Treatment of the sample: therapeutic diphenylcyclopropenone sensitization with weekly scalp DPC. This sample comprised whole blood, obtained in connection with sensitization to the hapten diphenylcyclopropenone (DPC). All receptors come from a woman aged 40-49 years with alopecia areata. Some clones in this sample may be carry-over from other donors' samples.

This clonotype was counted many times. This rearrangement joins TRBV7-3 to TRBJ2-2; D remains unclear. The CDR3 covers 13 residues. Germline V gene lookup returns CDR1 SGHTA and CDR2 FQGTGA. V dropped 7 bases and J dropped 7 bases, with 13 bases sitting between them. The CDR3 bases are TGTGCCAGCAAATCCGGAAACTACGGGGAGCTGTTTTTT. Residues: CASKSGNYGELFF. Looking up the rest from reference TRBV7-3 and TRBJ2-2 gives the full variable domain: GAGVSQTPSNKVTEKGKYVELRCDPISGHTALYWYRQSLGQGPEFLIYFQGTGAADDSGLPNDRFFAVRPEGSVSTLKIQRTERGDSAVYLCASKSGNYGELFFGEGSRLTVL.

CDR3 coding DNA: TGTGCCAGCACTCTCGCTGTGAGAAGCACAGATACGCAGTATTTT. Encoded protein: CASTLAVRSTDTQYF. The V and J genes are TRBV7-2 and TRBJ2-3; no reliable D call. Germline assignment: CDR1 SGHTA and CDR2 FQGNSA. The CDR3 loop spans 15 amino acids. V was pared by 7 bases and J by 0 bases, with 14 bases between.

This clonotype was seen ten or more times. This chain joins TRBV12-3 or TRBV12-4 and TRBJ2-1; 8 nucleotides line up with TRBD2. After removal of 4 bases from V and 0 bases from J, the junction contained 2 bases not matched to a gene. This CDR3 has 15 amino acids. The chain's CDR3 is CASSSSGSSYNEQFF. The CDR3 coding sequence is TGTGCCAGCAGTTCTAGCGGGTCCTCCTACAATGAGCAGTTCTTC.

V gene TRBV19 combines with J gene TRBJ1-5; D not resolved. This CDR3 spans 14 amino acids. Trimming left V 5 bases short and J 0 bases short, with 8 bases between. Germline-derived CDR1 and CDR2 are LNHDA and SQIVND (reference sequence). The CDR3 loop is CASSDRDSNQPQHF. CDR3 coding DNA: TGTGCCAGTAGTGACCGTGATAGCAATCAGCCCCAGCATTTT.

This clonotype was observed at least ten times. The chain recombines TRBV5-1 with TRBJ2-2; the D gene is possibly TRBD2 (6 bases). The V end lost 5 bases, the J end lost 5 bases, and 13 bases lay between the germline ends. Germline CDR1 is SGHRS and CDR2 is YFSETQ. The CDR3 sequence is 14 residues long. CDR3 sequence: CASRPDAGTGELFF. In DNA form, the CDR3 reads TGCGCCAGCAGACCGGACGCGGGGACCGGGGAGCTGTTTTTT. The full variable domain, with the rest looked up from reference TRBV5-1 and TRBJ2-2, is KAGVTQTPRYLIKTRGQQVTLSCSPISGHRSVSWYQQTPGQGLQFLFEYFSETQRNKGNFPGRFSGRQFSNSRSEMNVSTLELGDSALYLCASRPDAGTGELFFGEGSRLTVL.

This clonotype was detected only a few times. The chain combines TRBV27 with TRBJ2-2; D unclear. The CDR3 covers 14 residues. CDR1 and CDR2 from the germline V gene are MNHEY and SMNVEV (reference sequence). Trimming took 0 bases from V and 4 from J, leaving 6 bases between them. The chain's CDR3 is CASSLSYSTGELFF. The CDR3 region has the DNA TGTGCCAGCAGTTTATCGTATAGCACCGGGGAGCTGTTTTTT.

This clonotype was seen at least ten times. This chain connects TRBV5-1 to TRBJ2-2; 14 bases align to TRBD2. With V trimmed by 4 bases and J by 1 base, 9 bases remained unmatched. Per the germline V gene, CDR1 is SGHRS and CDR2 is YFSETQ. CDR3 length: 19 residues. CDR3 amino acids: CASSGGLAGVLENTGELFF. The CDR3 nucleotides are TGCGCCAGCAGCGGGGGACTAGCGGGAGTGCTCGAGAACACCGGGGAGCTGTTTTTT.

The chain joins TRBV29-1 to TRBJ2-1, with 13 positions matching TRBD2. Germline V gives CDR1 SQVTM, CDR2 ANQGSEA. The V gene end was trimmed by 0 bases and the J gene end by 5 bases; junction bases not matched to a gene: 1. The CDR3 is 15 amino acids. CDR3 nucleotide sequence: TGCAGCGTTGAAGATGGGACTAGCGGGGACAATGAGCAGTTCTTC. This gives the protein CSVEDGTSGDNEQFF.

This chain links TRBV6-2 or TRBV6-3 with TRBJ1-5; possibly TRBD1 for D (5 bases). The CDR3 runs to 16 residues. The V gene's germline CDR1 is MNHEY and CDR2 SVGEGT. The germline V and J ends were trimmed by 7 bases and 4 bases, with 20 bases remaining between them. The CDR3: CASTPTGAGVNQPQHF. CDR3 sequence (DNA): TGTGCCAGCACCCCCACAGGCGCCGGGGTTAATCAGCCCCAGCATTTT.

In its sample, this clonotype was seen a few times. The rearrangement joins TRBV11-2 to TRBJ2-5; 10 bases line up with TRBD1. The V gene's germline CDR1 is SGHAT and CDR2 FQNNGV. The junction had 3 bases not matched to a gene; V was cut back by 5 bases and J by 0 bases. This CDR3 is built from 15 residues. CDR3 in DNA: TGTGCCAGCAGCCGGGGACAGGGGTACCAAGAGACCCAGTACTTC. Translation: CASSRGQGYQETQYF.

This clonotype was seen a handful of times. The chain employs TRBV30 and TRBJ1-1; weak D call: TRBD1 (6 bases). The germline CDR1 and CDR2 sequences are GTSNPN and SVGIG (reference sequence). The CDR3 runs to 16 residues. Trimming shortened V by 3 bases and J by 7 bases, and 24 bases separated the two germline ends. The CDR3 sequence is CAWSPDWPGAGFEAFF. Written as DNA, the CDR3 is TGTGCCTGGAGCCCTGACTGGCCAGGGGCAGGGTTTGAAGCTTTCTTT.

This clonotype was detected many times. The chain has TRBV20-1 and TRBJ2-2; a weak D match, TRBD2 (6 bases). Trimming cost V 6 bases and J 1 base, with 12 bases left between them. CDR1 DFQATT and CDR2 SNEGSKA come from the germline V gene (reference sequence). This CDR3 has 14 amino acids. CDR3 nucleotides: TGCAGTGCCTTGATCGGGGGGAACACCGGGGAGCTGTTTTTT. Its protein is CSALIGGNTGELFF.

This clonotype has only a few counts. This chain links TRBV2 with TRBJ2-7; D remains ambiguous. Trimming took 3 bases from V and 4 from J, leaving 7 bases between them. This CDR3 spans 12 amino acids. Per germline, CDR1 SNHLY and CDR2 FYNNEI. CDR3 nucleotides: TGTGCCAGCAGTGAGTCCCTTTACGAGCAGTACTTC. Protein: CASSESLYEQYF.

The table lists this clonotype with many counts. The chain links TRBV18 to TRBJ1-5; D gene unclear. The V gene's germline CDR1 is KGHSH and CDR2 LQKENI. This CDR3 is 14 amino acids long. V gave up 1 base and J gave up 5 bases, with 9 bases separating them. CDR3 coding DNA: TGTGCCAGCTCACCACAAGGGATGGATCAGCCCCAGCATTTT. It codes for CASSPQGMDQPQHF.

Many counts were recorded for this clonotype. CDR3 nucleotides: TGTGCCAGCAGCTTAAATAGCCCCTACAATGAGCAGTTCTTC. As protein: CASSLNSPYNEQFF. The V and J genes are TRBV7-2 and TRBJ2-1, with D unresolved. CDR3 length equals 14 residues. Deletions cut 2 bases from V and 2 bases from J, with 7 bases between. Germline-derived CDR1 and CDR2 are SGHTA and FQGNSA.

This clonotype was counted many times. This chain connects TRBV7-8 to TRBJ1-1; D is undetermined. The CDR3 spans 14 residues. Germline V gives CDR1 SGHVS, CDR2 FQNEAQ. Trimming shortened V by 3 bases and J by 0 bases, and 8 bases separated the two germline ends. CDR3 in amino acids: CASSFSTVNTEAFF. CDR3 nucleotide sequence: TGTGCCAGCAGCTTTTCAACCGTGAACACTGAAGCTTTCTTT.

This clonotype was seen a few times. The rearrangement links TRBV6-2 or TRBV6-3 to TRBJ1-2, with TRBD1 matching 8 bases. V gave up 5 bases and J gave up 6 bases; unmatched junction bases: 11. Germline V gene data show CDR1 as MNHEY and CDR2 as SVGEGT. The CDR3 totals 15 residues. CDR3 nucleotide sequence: TGTGCCAGCAGTATCCGCGACAGGGGCGTGAATGGCTACACCTTC. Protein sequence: CASSIRDRGVNGYTF.